The subject of this entry is one T cell receptor beta chain. This clonotype has a handful of counts. Its recognized antigen is unknown. Base quality data are lacking; no much larger clone is found one base away. The treatment or condition label of this sample denotes: allogeneic hematopoietic cell transplantation with graft depleted of TCRalphabeta T cells and CD19 B cells. TCRalphabeta/CD19-depleted allogeneic hematopoietic cell grafts were given to the transplant recipients, all of whom were children. This entry comes from a study of T-cell reconstitution after alpha-beta-depleted transplantation in children (dated by TCRdb to the mid-2010s). Regarding the complete study: T-cell immune reconstitution after TCRalphabeta/CD19-depleted allogeneic hematopoietic cell transplantation in children was quantitatively tracked in the study by means of TCR repertoire profiling. What the work shows at the level of the full study, not this receptor alone: In some patients, the high TCRbeta diversity seen at day 60 was put down to recipient T cells and intrathymic progenitors that had survived conditioning. The apparently early recovery of alphabetaT-cell counts about two months after transplant reportedly depended on only several hundred rapidly expanded clones that came from non-depleted graft cells. Over the following months the frequencies of hyperexpanded clones went down, and after one year T-cell counts and TCRbeta diversity were mostly credited to newly produced T cells.

Compared with germline, V lacks 1 base and J lacks 4 bases; bases without a gene match: 10. From its cysteine to its phenylalanine, the CDR3 spans 17 amino acids. The retained sequence is limited to the CDR3, 51 bases, with the frame set at the first base. As encoded in the germline V gene, CDR1 is SGHRS while CDR2 is YFSETQ. The library was prepared using PCR. The run used an Illumina HiSeq 2500. TCR libraries were prepared with molecular barcoding, using unique molecular identifiers to normalize TCRbeta repertoire quantification. TCRdb reanalyzed the raw reads on its own, using fastp at Q25 for trimming and MiXCR for clone calling, and kept in-frame beta chains. Merged by CDR3 protein, the rows form single entries marked with the most common genes and DNA. Present in this sample are 800,000 to 1,000,000 distinct CDR3 sequences, 25% to 30% of which were seen just once. The ten largest clones take up around 30% of the sample.

This clonotype originated in a boy in the first two years of life who had a stem cell transplant for SCID, so the T cells may come from the graft donor. Here the chain combines TRBV5-1 and TRBJ2-7, and 11 bases in between align with TRBD1. The specimen was PBMCs, mostly from graft donor cells, collected 360 days after TCRalphabeta/CD19-depleted stem cell transplant. The DNA sequence is as follows: TGCGCCAGCAGCTTGAACTTAGCGGACAGGGGGCTGTACGAGCAGTACTTC. Translated, it reads CASSLNLADRGLYEQYF.